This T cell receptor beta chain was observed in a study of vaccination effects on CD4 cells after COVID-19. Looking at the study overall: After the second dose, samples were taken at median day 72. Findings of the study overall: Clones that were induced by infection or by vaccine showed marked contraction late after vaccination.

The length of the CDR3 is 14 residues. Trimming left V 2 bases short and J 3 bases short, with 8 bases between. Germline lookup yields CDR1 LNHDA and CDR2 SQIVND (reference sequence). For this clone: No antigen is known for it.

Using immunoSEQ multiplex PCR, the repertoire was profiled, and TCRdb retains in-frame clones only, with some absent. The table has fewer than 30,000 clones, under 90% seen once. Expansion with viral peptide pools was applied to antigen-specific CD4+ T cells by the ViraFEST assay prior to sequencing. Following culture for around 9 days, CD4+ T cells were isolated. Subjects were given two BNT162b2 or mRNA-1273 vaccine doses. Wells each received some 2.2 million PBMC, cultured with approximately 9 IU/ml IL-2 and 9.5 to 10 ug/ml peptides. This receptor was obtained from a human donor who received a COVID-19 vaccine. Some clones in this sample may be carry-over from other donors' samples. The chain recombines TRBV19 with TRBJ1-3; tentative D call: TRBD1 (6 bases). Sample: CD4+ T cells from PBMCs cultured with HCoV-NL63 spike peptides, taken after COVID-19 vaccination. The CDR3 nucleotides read TGTGCCAGTAGTATAACAGGGATTGGAAACACCATATATTTT. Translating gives CASSITGIGNTIYF. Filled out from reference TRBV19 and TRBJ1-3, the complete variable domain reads DGGITQSPKYLFRKEGQNVTLSCEQNLNHDAMYWYRQDPGQGLRLIYYSQIVNDFQKGDIAEGYSVSREKKESFPLTVTSAQKNPTAFYLCASSITGIGNTIYFGEGSWLTVV.